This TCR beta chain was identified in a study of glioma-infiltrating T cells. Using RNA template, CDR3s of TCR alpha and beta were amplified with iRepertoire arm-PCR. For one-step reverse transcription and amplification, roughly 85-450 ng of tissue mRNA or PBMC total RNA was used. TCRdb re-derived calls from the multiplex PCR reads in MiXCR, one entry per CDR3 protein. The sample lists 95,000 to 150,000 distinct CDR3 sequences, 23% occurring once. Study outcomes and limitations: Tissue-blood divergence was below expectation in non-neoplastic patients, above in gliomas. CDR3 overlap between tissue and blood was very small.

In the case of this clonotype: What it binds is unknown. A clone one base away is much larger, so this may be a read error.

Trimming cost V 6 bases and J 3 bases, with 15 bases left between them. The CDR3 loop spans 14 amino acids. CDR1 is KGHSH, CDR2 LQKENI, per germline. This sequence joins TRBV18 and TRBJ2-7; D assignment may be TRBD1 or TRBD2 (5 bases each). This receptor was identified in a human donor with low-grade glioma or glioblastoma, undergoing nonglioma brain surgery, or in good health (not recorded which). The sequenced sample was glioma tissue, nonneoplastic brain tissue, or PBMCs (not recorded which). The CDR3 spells CASSLGIGDYEQYF. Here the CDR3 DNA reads TGTGCCAGCTCGCTCGGGATAGGGGACTACGAGCAGTACTTC.